This TCR beta chain was observed in a study of T cell repertoires in cytomegalovirus infection. In regard to this clonotype: Its matching antigen is unknown.

Looked up from germline, CDR1 is SGHVT and CDR2 is SQSDAQ. The V and J ends lost 0 bases and 5 bases respectively, with 13 bases between them. CDR3 length: 15 amino acids. TCRdb reprocessed the reads via MiXCR and lists one record per CDR3 protein. The data contain around 770,000 distinct CDR3 sequences, 25% to 30% of them seen just once; the ten biggest clones take up roughly 14%. This chain connects TRBV7-4 to TRBJ1-2; a possible D gene is TRBD1 (5 bases). This clonotype was obtained from a human donor in good health (CMV status not recorded). Some clones in this sample may be carry-over from other donors' samples. The sequenced sample was cultured CD8+ T cells from PBMCs, obtained from culture after CMV antigen stimulation. Here the CDR3 reads CASSLAPADRYGYTF. The CDR3 coding sequence is TGTGCCAGCAGCTTAGCCCCTGCCGACAGATATGGCTACACCTTC.